This entry is about one T cell receptor beta chain. Germline V gene data show CDR1 as SGHVS and CDR2 as FNYEAQ. V was pared by 5 bases and J by 0 bases, with 13 bases between. The CDR3 length is 16 residues. These data belong to a study of T cell responses to AZD1222 COVID-19 vaccine. The table came from immunoSEQ multiplex PCR; TCRdb's copy has only in-frame clones and leaves some out. This sample carries around 220,000 clones, around 94% of them seen once, and the ten largest clones take 1.7%. This clonotype was sampled from an adult who received the MenACWY meningococcal vaccine as a control. The sequencing here drew on peripheral blood, taken 28 days after the second dose of the MenACWY control vaccine. V is TRBV7-6 and J is TRBJ1-4; D ambiguous. The CDR3 DNA sequence: TGTGCCAGCAGCCCCGCAACAGAGGCAACTAATGAAAAACTGTTTTTT. It specifies CASSPATEATNEKLFF.